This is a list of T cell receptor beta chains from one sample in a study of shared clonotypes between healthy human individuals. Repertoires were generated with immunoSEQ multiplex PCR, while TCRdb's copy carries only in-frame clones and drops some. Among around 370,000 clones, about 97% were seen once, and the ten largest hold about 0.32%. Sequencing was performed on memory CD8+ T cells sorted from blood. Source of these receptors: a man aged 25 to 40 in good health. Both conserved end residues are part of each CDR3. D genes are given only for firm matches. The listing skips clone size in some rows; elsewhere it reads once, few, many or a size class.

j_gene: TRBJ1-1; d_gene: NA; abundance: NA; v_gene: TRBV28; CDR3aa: CASSPPTVRPEAFF; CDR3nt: TGTGCCAGCAGTCCACCTACCGTGAGGCCTGAAGCTTTCTTT
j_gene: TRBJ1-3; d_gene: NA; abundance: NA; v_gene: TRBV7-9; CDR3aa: CASSLARPGNTIYF; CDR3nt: TGTGCCAGCAGCTTAGCCCGACCGGGAAACACCATATATTTT
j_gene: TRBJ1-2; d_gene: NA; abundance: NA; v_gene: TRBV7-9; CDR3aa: CASSLTGTASNYGYTF; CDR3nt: TGTGCCAGCAGCTTAACCGGGACGGCCTCTAATTATGGCTACACCTTC
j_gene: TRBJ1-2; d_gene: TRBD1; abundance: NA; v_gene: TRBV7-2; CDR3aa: CASSSSGTAYGYTF; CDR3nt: TGTGCCAGCAGCTCCTCCGGGACAGCTTATGGCTACACCTTC
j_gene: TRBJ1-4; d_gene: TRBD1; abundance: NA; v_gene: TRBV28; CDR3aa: CASAGPGQVNEKLFF; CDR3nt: TGTGCCAGCGCCGGCCCCGGACAGGTTAATGAAAAACTGTTTTTT
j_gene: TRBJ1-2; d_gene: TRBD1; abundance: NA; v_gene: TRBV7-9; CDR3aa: CASSLRGQGDSGYTF; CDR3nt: TGTGCCAGCAGCTTAAGGGGACAGGGGGATAGTGGCTACACCTTC
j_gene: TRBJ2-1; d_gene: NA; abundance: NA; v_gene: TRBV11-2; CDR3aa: CASSSPVIWATQFF; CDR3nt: TGTGCCAGCAGCTCCCCCGTTATTTGGGCCACCCAGTTCTTC
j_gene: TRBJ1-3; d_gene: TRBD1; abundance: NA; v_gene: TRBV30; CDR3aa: CAWSAGTGNTIYF; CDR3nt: TGTGCCTGGAGTGCCGGGACAGGGAACACCATATATTTT
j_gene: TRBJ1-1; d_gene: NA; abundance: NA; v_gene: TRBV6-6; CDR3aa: CASGRGPVGDTEAFF; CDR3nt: TGTGCCAGCGGGCGGGGGCCGGTGGGGGACACTGAAGCTTTCTTT
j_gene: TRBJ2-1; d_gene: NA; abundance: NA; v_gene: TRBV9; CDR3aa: CASDRGGERNEQFF; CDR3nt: TGTGCCAGCGATAGAGGGGGAGAGAGGAATGAGCAGTTCTTC
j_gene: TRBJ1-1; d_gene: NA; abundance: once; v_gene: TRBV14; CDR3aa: CASSHLWREKAFF; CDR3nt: TGTGCCAGCAGCCATCTTTGGAGGGAAAAAGCTTTCTTT
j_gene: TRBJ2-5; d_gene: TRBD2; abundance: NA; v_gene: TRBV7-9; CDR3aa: CASSLPIGGLAGGKETQYF; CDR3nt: TGTGCCAGCAGCTTACCAATAGGCGGACTAGCGGGAGGGAAAGAGACCCAGTACTTC